This TCR beta chain stems from a study of shared clonotypes between healthy human individuals. Study outcomes and limitations: An expected dependence of interdonor clonotype sharing on sequencing depth was noted. The four-donor shared clonotypes exceeded non-shared clonotypes in generation probability, with non-shared ones scoring lower.

In the authors' methods: Junction-only immunoSEQ data arrived without quality scores, meaning filtering differed. Clones were read by immunoSEQ multiplex PCR, and TCRdb kept only the in-frame ones, dropping some. The DNA was the basis for D and trimming; V, J and clone size are from that table. The sample has over 2 million clones, 85% to 95% seen once; the top ten hold around 0.4%. This CDR3 has 16 amino acids. Trimming stripped 2 bases from V and 5 bases from J, with 18 bases between. CDR1 and CDR2 (germline): MGHDK, SYGVNS. Note on this clone: Its cognate antigen is unknown.

This clonotype originated in a man between 18 and 29 years old in good health. Some clones in this sample may be carry-over from other donors' samples. The sample taken for sequencing was naive CD4+ T cells from PBMCs. The subset denotes: CD45RA+ positively selected. The V and J genes are TRBV25-1 and TRBJ1-2, with D perhaps TRBD1 (6 bases). The CDR3 DNA reads as TGTGCCAGCAGTGAAAGGGGAGGACAGTCTCTTTATGGCTACACCTTC. Its translation is CASSERGGQSLYGYTF.